Reported below is one T cell receptor beta chain. This sample was included in a study of blood T cell repertoires in COVID-19. Study information: Samples representing acute and convalescent COVID-19 were sourced from the United States, Italy and Spain. PBMCs, B-cell-depleted T cells, or T cells provided the cDNA or gDNA that made up the material.

The CDR3 loop spans 12 amino acids. Germline CDR1 SNHLY, CDR2 FYNNEI. V was trimmed by 7 bases and J by 3 bases, leaving 9 bases between them. Profiling relied on immunoSEQ multiplex PCR, and the TCRdb table lists in-frame clones only, not all of them. The sample shows around 430,000 clones, roughly 88% of them seen only once. The sequence was obtained from a woman aged 45 to 65 with COVID-19, enrolled during active disease. Sequences were obtained from peripheral blood. The chain carries TRBV2 and TRBJ1-2, with TRBD1 as a possible D gene (6 bases). The CDR3: CASTGVHYGYTF. The CDR3 nucleotides read TGTGCCAGCACAGGGGTCCACTATGGCTACACCTTC.